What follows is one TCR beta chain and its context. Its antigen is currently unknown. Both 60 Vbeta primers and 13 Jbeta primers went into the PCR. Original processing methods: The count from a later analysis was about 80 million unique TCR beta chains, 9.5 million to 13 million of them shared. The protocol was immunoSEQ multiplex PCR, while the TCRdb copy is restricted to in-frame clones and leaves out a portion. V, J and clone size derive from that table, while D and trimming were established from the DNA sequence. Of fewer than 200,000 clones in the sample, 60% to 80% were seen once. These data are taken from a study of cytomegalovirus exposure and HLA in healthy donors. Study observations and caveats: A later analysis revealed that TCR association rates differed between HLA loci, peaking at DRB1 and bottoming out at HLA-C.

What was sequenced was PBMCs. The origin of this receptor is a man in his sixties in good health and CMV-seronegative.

CDR3 coding DNA: TGCGCCAGCAGAGACAGGAGCGAATCCTATGGGGGCTACACCTTC. Its protein product is CASRDRSESYGGYTF. The genes are TRBV5-1 and TRBJ1-2; the D gene is possibly TRBD1 (6 bases). The CDR3 spans 15 residues. Looked up from germline, CDR1 is SGHRS and CDR2 is YFSETQ. Between the trimmed V and J ends, which lost 5 bases and 8 bases, there was a span of 22 bases. The whole variable domain, remainder taken from reference TRBV5-1 and TRBJ1-2, is KAGVTQTPRYLIKTRGQQVTLSCSPISGHRSVSWYQQTPGQGLQFLFEYFSETQRNKGNFPGRFSGRQFSNSRSEMNVSTLELGDSALYLCASRDRSESYGGYTFGSGTRLTVV.